Listed here are 7 T cell receptor beta chains from one sample, sequenced in a study of graft-versus-host responses after intestinal transplantation. Some clones are missing from TCRdb's copy, which holds only in-frame ones; the method was immunoSEQ multiplex PCR. Of more than 65,000 clones listed, about 94% are singletons. For these TCRs, the target antigens are not known. The sequenced sample was unstimulated CD8+ T cells sorted from spleen or lymph node cells, obtained before intestinal transplant. These receptors all stem from a human donor who received an intestinal transplant.

The rearrangement uses TRBV28 and TRBJ1-5, with D tentatively TRBD1 (6 bases). With 2 bases removed from V and 3 bases from J, the gap between germline ends came to 8 bases. Germline CDR1 and CDR2: MDHEN and SYDVKM. This CDR3 has 14 residues. The CDR3 loop reads CASSLTGPNQPQHF. The CDR3 nucleotides read TGTGCCAGCAGTTTAACAGGGCCCAATCAGCCCCAGCATTTT.

This chain connects TRBV13 to TRBJ1-1; no reliable D call. The germline V and J ends were trimmed by 1 base and 0 bases, with 6 bases remaining between them. This CDR3 spans 14 amino acids. Germline V gene sequence: CDR1 PRHDT, CDR2 FYEKMQ (reference sequence). The chain's CDR3 is CASSLARLNTEAFF. The CDR3 nucleotides read TGTGCCAGCAGCTTAGCGCGATTGAACACTGAAGCTTTCTTT.

The gene calls are TRBV6-6 and TRBJ2-3; 7 bases align to TRBD2. After removal of 0 bases from V and 2 bases from J, the junction contained 5 bases not matched to a gene. From germline, CDR1 is MNHNY and CDR2 SVGAGI (reference sequence). This CDR3 comprises 16 residues. CDR3 region: CASSYSEREITDTQYF. The CDR3 DNA reads as TGTGCCAGCAGTTACTCGGAGCGGGAAATCACAGATACGCAGTATTTT.

The chain combines TRBV30 with TRBJ2-3; D unclear. The CDR3 spans 18 residues. Trimming removed 0 bases from V and 0 bases from J, with 19 bases in between. Germline lookup yields CDR1 GTSNPN and CDR2 SVGIG (reference sequence). CDR3 sequence (DNA): TGTGCCTGGAGTGTCGTACCCAACCCAGGAACTAGCACAGATACGCAGTATTTT. The encoded protein is CAWSVVPNPGTSTDTQYF.

The V call is TRBV10-2, the J call TRBJ1-1; D uncertain. CDR1 is WSHSY and CDR2 is SAAADI in the germline V gene. The V gene lost 4 bases and the J gene lost 7 bases, with 13 bases spanning the gap. This CDR3 spans 13 amino acids. This chain's CDR3 is CASSAIAHSEAFF. CDR3 bases: TGCGCCAGCAGTGCTATAGCTCACAGTGAAGCTTTCTTT.

V gene TRBV19 combines with J gene TRBJ1-5, with D uncertain. There are 17 residues in the CDR3. The germline gives CDR1 LNHDA, CDR2 SQIVND (reference sequence). Trimming removed 0 bases from V and 4 bases from J, with 16 bases in between. The CDR3, as DNA: TGTGCCAGTAGTATAGAGGAGTATAGGGAGGATAATCAGCCCCAGCATTTT. As protein: CASSIEEYREDNQPQHF.

The chain carries TRBV29-1 and TRBJ2-1; D remains unclear. Germline V CDR1 and CDR2: SQVTM, ANQGSEA. This CDR3 has 13 amino acids. The V end was cut by 2 bases, the J end by 8 bases, with 13 bases between. The CDR3 sequence is CSVELGRGDEQFF. The CDR3 DNA follows: TGCAGCGTTGAACTAGGACGCGGAGATGAGCAGTTCTTC.